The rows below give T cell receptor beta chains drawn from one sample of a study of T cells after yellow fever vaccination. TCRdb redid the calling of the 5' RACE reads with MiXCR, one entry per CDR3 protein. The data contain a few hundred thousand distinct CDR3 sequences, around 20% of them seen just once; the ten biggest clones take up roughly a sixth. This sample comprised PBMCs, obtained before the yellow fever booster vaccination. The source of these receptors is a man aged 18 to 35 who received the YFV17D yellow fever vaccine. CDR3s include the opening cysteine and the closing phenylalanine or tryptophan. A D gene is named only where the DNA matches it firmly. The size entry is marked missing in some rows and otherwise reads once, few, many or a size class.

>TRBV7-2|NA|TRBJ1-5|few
TGTGCCAGCAGCTTAGGGGATACAGGGTTCGGGGATCAGCCCCAGCATTTT
CASSLGDTGFGDQPQHF
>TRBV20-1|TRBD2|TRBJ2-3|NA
TGCAGTGCTGGGACTAGTACAGATACGCAGTATTTT
CSAGTSTDTQYF
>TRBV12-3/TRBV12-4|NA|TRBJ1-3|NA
TGTGCCAGCAGTCCCTTCGGGCATGGAAACACCATATATTTT
CASSPFGHGNTIYF
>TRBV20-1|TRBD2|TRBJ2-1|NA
TGCAGTGCTATGGTTGCGGGGGGTCCCAATGAGCAGTTCTTC
CSAMVAGGPNEQFF
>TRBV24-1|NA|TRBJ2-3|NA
TGTGCCACCAGTGATGCGCAAGACGGGTCGGGGGATACGCAGTATTTT
CATSDAQDGSGDTQYF
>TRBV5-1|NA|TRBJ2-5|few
TGCGCCAGCAGTCGGGACTCGGGGGCTCCCGGGAAAGAGACCCAGTACTTC
CASSRDSGAPGKETQYF
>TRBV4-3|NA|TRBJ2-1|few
TGCGCCAGCAGCCAAGATTGGGTAGGGGGCTACAATGAGCAGTTCTTC
CASSQDWVGGYNEQFF
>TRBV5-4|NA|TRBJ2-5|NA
TGTGCCAGCAGCCCGCTAAACAGGGAAGAGACCCAGTACTTC
CASSPLNREETQYF
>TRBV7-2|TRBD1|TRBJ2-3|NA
TGTGCCAGCAGCGACGTGACAGGGTTGGATACAGATACGCAGTATTTT
CASSDVTGLDTDTQYF
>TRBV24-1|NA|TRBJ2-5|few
TGTGCCACCAGTGATTCTACCAGGGTGGAGACCCAGTACTTC
CATSDSTRVETQYF
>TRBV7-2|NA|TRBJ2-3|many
TGTGCCAGCAGCGTGCGGGGAACAGATACGCAGTATTTT
CASSVRGTDTQYF
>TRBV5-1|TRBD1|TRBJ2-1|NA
TGCGCCAGCAGCAGGACAGGGGTCTACAATGAGCAGTTCTTC
CASSRTGVYNEQFF
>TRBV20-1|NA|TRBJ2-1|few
TGCAGTGCTAGAAGTTACGTCGTCAATGAGCAGTTCTTC
CSARSYVVNEQFF
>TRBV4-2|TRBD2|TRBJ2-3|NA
TGTGCCAGCAGCCAAGACCAGGCGGGACTAGCAACAGATACGCAGTATTTT
CASSQDQAGLATDTQYF
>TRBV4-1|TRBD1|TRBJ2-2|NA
TGCGCCAGCAGCCCGGGACAGGGTTCATCCGGGGAGCTGTTTTTT
CASSPGQGSSGELFF
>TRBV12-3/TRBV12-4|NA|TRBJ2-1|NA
TGTGCCAGCAGGCTGTTTCAGAGCTCCTACAATGAGCAGTTCTTC
CASRLFQSSYNEQFF
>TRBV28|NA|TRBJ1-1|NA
TGTGCCAGCAGTTTATATATGAACACTGAAGCTTTCTTT
CASSLYMNTEAFF
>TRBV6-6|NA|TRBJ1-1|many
TGTGCCAGCAGTTCCCATGCAGGGAACACTGAAGCTTTCTTT
CASSSHAGNTEAFF
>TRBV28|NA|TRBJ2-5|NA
TGTGCCACGCTGGGGGGGGCAACAGAGACCCAGTACTTC
CATLGGATETQYF
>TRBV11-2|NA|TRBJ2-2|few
TGTGCCAGCAGCTTAGTGTATGGTATCGGCGCCGGGGAGCTGTTTTTT
CASSLVYGIGAGELFF
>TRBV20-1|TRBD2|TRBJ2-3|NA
TGCAGTGCTGCTAGCGGGGGGCCTAAGAATACGCAGTATTTT
CSAASGGPKNTQYF
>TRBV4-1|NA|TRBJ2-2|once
TGCGCCAGCAGCCAAGATCCTGAGGGGAGGAACACCGGGGAGCTGTTTTTT
CASSQDPEGRNTGELFF
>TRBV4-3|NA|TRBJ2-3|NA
TGCGCCAGCAGCCTAAGGGGCCAGGAACCAGATACGCAGTATTTT
CASSLRGQEPDTQYF
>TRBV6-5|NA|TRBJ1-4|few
TGTGCCAGCAGTTACTCGGGCAGGGTGGAAAAACTGTTTTTT
CASSYSGRVEKLFF
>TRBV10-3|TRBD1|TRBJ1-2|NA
TGTGCCATCAGTGAGCCTACTTTACAGGGGTACGACTATGGCTACACCTTC
CAISEPTLQGYDYGYTF
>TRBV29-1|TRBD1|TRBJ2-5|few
TGCAGCGCGAACAGGGGGAACCAAGAGACCCAGTACTTC
CSANRGNQETQYF
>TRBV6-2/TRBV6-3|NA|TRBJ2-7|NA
TGTGCCAGCAGCAAGCTGGGGGCCTACGAGCAGTACTTC
CASSKLGAYEQYF
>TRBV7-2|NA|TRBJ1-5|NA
TGTGCCAGCAGCTCGCTAGGGCATCAGCCCCAGCATTTT
CASSSLGHQPQHF
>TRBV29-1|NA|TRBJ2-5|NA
TGCAGCGTGGGGGACACGTACCAAGAGACCCAGTACTTC
CSVGDTYQETQYF
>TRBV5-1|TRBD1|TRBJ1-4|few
TGCGCCAGCAGCGACAGGGTTAATGAAAAACTGTTTTTT
CASSDRVNEKLFF
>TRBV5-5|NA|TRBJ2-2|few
TGTGCCAGCAGCTTCCGGGACCCCTTGAACACCGGGGAGCTGTTTTTT
CASSFRDPLNTGELFF
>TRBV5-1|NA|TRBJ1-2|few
TGCGCCAGCAGCTTGGGGCAGGGAGAGGGCTACACCTTC
CASSLGQGEGYTF
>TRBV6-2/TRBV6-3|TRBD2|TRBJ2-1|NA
TGTGCCAGCAGCTACACGGGAGCGGGGCTCGATGAGCAGTTCTTC
CASSYTGAGLDEQFF
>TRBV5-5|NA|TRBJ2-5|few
TGTGCCAGCAGCTCTCCGGGCCCATTTCGGGAGACCCAGTACTTC
CASSSPGPFRETQYF
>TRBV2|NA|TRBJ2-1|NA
TGTGCCAGCAGCGTGCAGGGAATGCGGGGACCCTCCTACAATGAGCAGTTCTTC
CASSVQGMRGPSYNEQFF
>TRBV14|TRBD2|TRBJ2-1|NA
TGTGCCAGCAGCCAAGTTGTAGCGGGGGCGCACAATGAGCAGTTCTTC
CASSQVVAGAHNEQFF
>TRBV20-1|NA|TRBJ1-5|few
TGCAGTGCTAGAGGCAGTAGCAATCAGCCCCAGCATTTT
CSARGSSNQPQHF
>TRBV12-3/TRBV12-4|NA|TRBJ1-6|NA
TGTGCCAGCACCCTCCAAGGGGGGAATTCACCCCTCCACTTT
CASTLQGGNSPLHF
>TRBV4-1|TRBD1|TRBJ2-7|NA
TGCGCCAGCAGCCAGACATTGGGACAGGGAGAGCAGTACTTC
CASSQTLGQGEQYF
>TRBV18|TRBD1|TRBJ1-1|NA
TGTGCCAGCTCACGGGACAGTCGGGCGAACACTGAAGCTTTCTTT
CASSRDSRANTEAFF
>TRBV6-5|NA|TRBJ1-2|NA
TGTGCCAGCAGCTCAACAGGGTACTATGGCTACACCTTC
CASSSTGYYGYTF
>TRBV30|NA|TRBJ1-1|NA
TGTGCCTGGGGGGGGGGGGTAACGGGGTTCTTT
CAWGGGVTGFF
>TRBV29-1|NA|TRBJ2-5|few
TGCAGCTCCCGTCTGACACCCAGACAAGAGACCCAGTACTTC
CSSRLTPRQETQYF
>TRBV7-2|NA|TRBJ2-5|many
TGTGCCAGCAGCTCCAGGGTCCAAGAGACCCAGTACTTC
CASSSRVQETQYF
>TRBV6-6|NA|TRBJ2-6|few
TGTGCCAGCAGTTACTCGATGGAATTCTCTGGGGCCAACGTCCTGACTTTC
CASSYSMEFSGANVLTF